This entry concerns a single T cell receptor (beta chain). The antigen is undetermined. TCRdb ran MiXCR on the 5' RACE reads and lists one entry per CDR3 protein. The sample shows over 700,000 distinct CDR3 sequences, around 17% of them seen only once. This record belongs to a study of CD8 T cells in ankylosing spondylitis. Notes on the study in general: Typical of ankylosing spondylitis blood, it appeared, was a TCR beta motif of roughly eight highly homologous variants. Disease-linked clones had a CD8+ phenotype and relatively low frequency in peripheral blood.

The V end lost 0 bases, the J end lost 0 bases, and 11 bases lay between the germline ends. The CDR3 loop spans 15 amino acids. Germline V gives CDR1 DFQATT, CDR2 SNEGSKA (reference sequence). The TCR originated in a male donor with ankylosing spondylitis. This rearrangement joins TRBV20-1 to TRBJ1-1; D is uncertain. The sample taken for sequencing was blood, either unsorted or a sorted T cell fraction (not recorded which). CDR3 sequence reads: CSARDARVLNTEAFF. DNA for the CDR3: TGCAGTGCTAGAGATGCTAGGGTTCTGAACACTGAAGCTTTCTTT.